These 25 T cell receptor beta chains were sequenced from one sample in a study of blood T cell repertoires in COVID-19 (dated by TCRdb to the early 2020s). The library was made by the immunoSEQ multiplex PCR assay. This immuneACCESS table, as held by TCRdb, lists in-frame sequences with V and J called but not all clones. Of the missing ones, under half trace to an unresolved V gene in checked studies; the others have no known cause. The sample table shows about 300,000 clones, and roughly 82% are seen once. The ten largest clones capture 1.5% to 2% of the sample. The sequencing input was peripheral blood. All receptors come from a woman aged 50 to 60 with acute or convalescent COVID-19.

The chain employs TRBV19 and TRBJ1-1; D is possibly TRBD1 (6 bases). The CDR3 runs to 17 residues. Per the germline V gene, CDR1 is LNHDA and CDR2 is SQIVND (reference sequence). The germline V and J ends were trimmed by 3 bases and 0 bases, with 17 bases remaining between them. The CDR3 nucleotides are TGTGCCAGTAGTATGTTTACGGACAGTCGCATGAACACTGAAGCTTTCTTT. This sequence encodes CASSMFTDSRMNTEAFF.

The rearrangement joins TRBV2 to TRBJ2-3; D might be TRBD2 (7 bases). CDR3 length: 15 residues. Germline loops: CDR1 SNHLY, CDR2 FYNNEI. Trimming took off 7 bases at V and 0 bases at J, with 14 bases between the two ends. CDR3 loop: CASKGGTTSTDTQYF. In DNA, the CDR3 is TGTGCCAGCAAGGGGGGGACGACTAGCACAGATACGCAGTATTTT.

The gene calls are TRBV19 and TRBJ2-3, with 7 bases matching TRBD2. Per the germline V gene, CDR1 is LNHDA and CDR2 is SQIVND (reference sequence). V was clipped by 6 bases and J by 5 bases; unmatched bases: 14. This CDR3 contains 16 residues. This chain's CDR3 is CASRGRRGGKGDTQYF. CDR3 bases: TGTGCCAGTAGAGGGAGGCGCGGGGGAAAAGGAGATACGCAGTATTTT.

The chain combines TRBV4-3 with TRBJ2-7; tentatively, D is TRBD2 (5 bases). Looked up from germline, CDR1 is LGHNA and CDR2 is YSLEER. Trimming left V 1 base short and J 3 bases short, with 13 bases between. The CDR3 spans 15 residues. This CDR3 is CASSQAPPGFYEQYF. CDR3 bases: TGCGCCAGCAGCCAAGCTCCCCCGGGATTCTACGAGCAGTACTTC.

This clone was recorded once. The chain carries TRBV28 and TRBJ2-3; maybe TRBD2 (5 bases). Germline loops: CDR1 MDHEN, CDR2 SYDVKM. The length of the CDR3 is 14 residues. V was trimmed by 7 bases and J by 3 bases, leaving 14 bases between them. This CDR3 reads CASIFSGRTDTQYF. In DNA form, the CDR3 reads TGTGCCAGCATATTTTCGGGAAGGACAGATACGCAGTATTTT.

The chain carries TRBV6-5 and TRBJ2-5, with D hard to call. The germline CDR1 and CDR2 sequences are MNHEY and SVGAGI. Between the trimmed V and J ends, which lost 2 bases and 0 bases, there was a span of 10 bases. This CDR3 region has 15 residues. The CDR3 nucleotides are TGTGCCAGCAGTTACGGTCGCAGGTACCAAGAGACCCAGTACTTC. It specifies CASSYGRRYQETQYF.

The genes are TRBV4-3 and TRBJ1-4, with 12 bases aligning to TRBD1. V lost 0 bases and J lost 7; bases outside the gene matches: 6. The CDR3 totals 17 residues. The V gene's germline CDR1 is LGHNA and CDR2 YSLEER. CDR3 sequence (DNA): TGCGCCAGCAGCCAAGATAGTTTGGGACAGGGGGCTGAAAAACTGTTTTTT. Protein: CASSQDSLGQGAEKLFF.

The chain uses TRBV28 and TRBJ2-7; D may be TRBD1 (5 bases). The germline V and J ends were trimmed by 5 bases and 2 bases, with 13 bases remaining between them. The CDR3 has 14 amino acids. Germline V CDR1 and CDR2: MDHEN, SYDVKM. This chain's CDR3 is CASSPRQPTYEQYF. In DNA, the CDR3 is TGTGCCAGCAGTCCACGACAGCCTACCTACGAGCAGTACTTC.

This rearrangement joins TRBV5-1 to TRBJ2-7; 7 positions match TRBD1. J lost 8 bases, V lost 4 bases, and 6 bases had no gene match. Germline values: CDR1 SGHRS, CDR2 YFSETQ. The CDR3 runs 12 residues. The CDR3 loop is CASSRGGQKQYF. The CDR3 DNA is TGCGCCAGCAGCCGTGGGGGACAGAAGCAGTACTTC.

The chain employs TRBV27 and TRBJ1-1; TRBD1 is a possible D gene (6 bases). This CDR3 is built from 16 residues. Deletions cut 5 bases from V and 1 base from J, with 17 bases between. The germline gives CDR1 MNHEY, CDR2 SMNVEV (reference sequence). In DNA, the CDR3 is TGTGCCAGCAGTCCTTCACAGGGCCAGACGAACACTGAAGCTTTCTTT. As protein: CASSPSQGQTNTEAFF.

The V call is TRBV5-1, the J call TRBJ2-7; TRBD2 matches at 10 bases. This CDR3 region has 13 residues. Germline trimming cut 7 bases from V and 2 bases from J; bases unmatched to any gene: 3. The germline CDR1 and CDR2 sequences are SGHRS and YFSETQ. The CDR3 DNA sequence: TGCGCCAGCGGTCTAGCGGGAGCCTACGAGCAGTACTTC. This encodes CASGLAGAYEQYF.

V gene TRBV4-1 combines with J gene TRBJ2-5, with TRBD1 as a possible D gene (6 bases). V gave up 0 bases and J gave up 4 bases, with 9 bases separating them. CDR3 length equals 14 residues. The germline gives CDR1 MGHRA, CDR2 YSYEKL. CDR3 coding DNA: TGCGCCAGCAGCCAAGACCGGGACATAGAGACCCAGTACTTC. Protein product: CASSQDRDIETQYF.

The genes are TRBV5-1 and TRBJ1-5; weak D call: TRBD1 (5 bases). Germline V gene data show CDR1 as SGHRS and CDR2 as YFSETQ. This CDR3 has 14 amino acids. Trimming pared 4 bases from V and 7 bases from J, leaving 15 bases between. The CDR3 DNA sequence: TGCGCCAGCAGCCAGTTCGGGGGTGGCCAGCCCCAGCATTTT. Translated: CASSQFGGGQPQHF.

The chain links TRBV9 to TRBJ2-3; 8 positions agree with TRBD2. Germline V gives CDR1 SGDLS, CDR2 YYNGEE. The ends lost 3 bases at V and 6 bases at J; junction bases unmatched: 9. This CDR3 contains 15 residues. CDR3 DNA: TGTGCCAGCAGCGACGGTGGGGCTAGCGGGGATACGCAGTATTTT. Translation: CASSDGGASGDTQYF.

This clone was recorded only once. This rearrangement joins TRBV7-2 to TRBJ2-7, with D maybe TRBD2 (6 bases). The CDR3 has 15 amino acids. With 0 bases removed from V and 6 bases from J, the gap between germline ends came to 15 bases. Looked up from germline, CDR1 is SGHTA and CDR2 is FQGNSA. CDR3 amino acids: CASSLAASGGSEQYF. The CDR3 nucleotides are TGTGCCAGCAGCTTAGCGGCGTCCGGGGGTTCCGAGCAGTACTTC.

The chain has TRBV29-1 and TRBJ1-1, with a possible D match to TRBD1 (5 bases). The CDR3 contains 16 residues. CDR1 SQVTM and CDR2 ANQGSEA come from the germline V gene. V dropped 0 bases and J dropped 2 bases, with 16 bases sitting between them. The CDR3 nucleotides read TGCAGCGTTGAAGACCTCCATCGGGGGGGAAACACTGAAGCTTTCTTT. Translation: CSVEDLHRGGNTEAFF. Full variable domain (rest looked up from reference TRBV29-1 and TRBJ1-1): SAVISQKPSRDICQRGTSLTIQCQVDSQVTMMFWYRQQPGQSLTLIATANQGSEATYESGFVIDKFPISRPNLTFSTLTVSNMSPEDSSIYLCSVEDLHRGGNTEAFFGQGTRLTVV.

This rearrangement joins TRBV24-1 to TRBJ2-1; 8 nucleotides align to TRBD1. Germline V gene data show CDR1 as KGHDR and CDR2 as SFDVKD. Losses at the gene ends were 3 bases for V and 7 bases for J; bases not matched to a gene: 7. The CDR3 length is 15 residues. The CDR3 DNA follows: TGTGCCACCAGTGATCCCGGACAGGGTAAAAATGAGCAGTTCTTC. Protein product: CATSDPGQGKNEQFF.

Only one count was recorded for this clone. The chain uses TRBV2 and TRBJ1-4; TRBD1 matches 9 bases. The CDR3 loop spans 13 amino acids. Germline CDR1 SNHLY, CDR2 FYNNEI. Unmatched junction bases numbered 5, after V lost 7 bases and J lost 8 bases. The CDR3 nucleotides are TGTGCCAGCACAGGACAGGGGACAGAAAAACTGTTTTTT. This codes for CASTGQGTEKLFF.

The rearrangement links TRBV27 to TRBJ2-1; 8 bases agree with TRBD2. The CDR3 length is 15 residues. The V gene end was trimmed by 3 bases and the J gene end by 4 bases; junction bases not matched to a gene: 5. Germline V CDR1 and CDR2: MNHEY, SMNVEV (reference sequence). The CDR3 here is CASSFERGTYNEQFF. The CDR3 DNA follows: TGTGCCAGCAGTTTCGAGCGGGGGACTTACAATGAGCAGTTCTTC.

CDR3 residues: CASRLTSGRAGDTQYF. Here the CDR3 DNA reads TGTGCCAGCAGGCTGACTAGCGGGAGGGCCGGGGATACGCAGTATTTT. The V and J genes are TRBV5-4 and TRBJ2-3; 14 bases are shared with TRBD2. Germline V gene sequence: CDR1 SGHNT, CDR2 YYREEE (reference sequence). The CDR3 extends over 16 amino acids. J was trimmed by 6 bases and V by 5 bases; bases with no gene match: 8.

This chain uses TRBV30 with TRBJ1-5; D not resolved. Germline V gene lookup returns CDR1 GTSNPN and CDR2 SVGIG (reference sequence). The CDR3 runs 14 residues. The V gene lost 2 bases and the J gene lost 4 bases, with 12 bases spanning the gap. CDR3 residues: CAWSTRRENQPQHF. In DNA, the CDR3 is TGTGCCTGGAGTACCAGACGGGAAAATCAGCCCCAGCATTTT.

The V and J genes are TRBV30 and TRBJ2-7; D uncertain. The CDR3 spans 14 residues. Per germline, CDR1 GTSNPN and CDR2 SVGIG (reference sequence). The germline V and J ends were trimmed by 3 bases and 0 bases, with 12 bases remaining between them. This CDR3 reads CAWREFGASYEQYF. CDR3 sequence (DNA): TGTGCCTGGAGGGAGTTTGGCGCCTCCTACGAGCAGTACTTC.

This chain joins TRBV7-8 and TRBJ2-7; 10 bases match TRBD1. Looked up from germline, CDR1 is SGHVS and CDR2 is FQNEAQ. After removal of 11 bases from V and 4 bases from J, the junction contained 8 bases not matched to a gene. CDR3 length: 13 residues. CDR3 protein: CAGARDRGYEQYF. CDR3 bases: TGTGCCGGCGCTCGGGACAGGGGTTACGAGCAGTACTTC.

This clone was seen once. The CDR3 protein is CASSLAPRTGDTEAFF. For the CDR3, the DNA is TGCGCCAGCAGCTTGGCCCCCCGGACAGGGGACACTGAAGCTTTCTTT. The genes are TRBV5-1 and TRBJ1-1; 9 bases match TRBD1. The CDR3 has 16 amino acids. V dropped 0 bases and J dropped 3; count of bases not matched to a gene: 6. CDR1 is SGHRS and CDR2 is YFSETQ in the germline V gene.

The table lists this clone with a count of one. The V gene is TRBV27, the J gene TRBJ2-1, with TRBD2 matching over 10 bases. J gave up 6 bases and V 5 bases, and 10 bases lay outside the gene matches. Germline lookup yields CDR1 MNHEY and CDR2 SMNVEV (reference sequence). The CDR3 has 16 amino acids. The CDR3 coding sequence is TGTGCCAGCAGTCCGACGGGAGCGGGAGGGCCCAATGAGCAGTTCTTC. This sequence encodes CASSPTGAGGPNEQFF.